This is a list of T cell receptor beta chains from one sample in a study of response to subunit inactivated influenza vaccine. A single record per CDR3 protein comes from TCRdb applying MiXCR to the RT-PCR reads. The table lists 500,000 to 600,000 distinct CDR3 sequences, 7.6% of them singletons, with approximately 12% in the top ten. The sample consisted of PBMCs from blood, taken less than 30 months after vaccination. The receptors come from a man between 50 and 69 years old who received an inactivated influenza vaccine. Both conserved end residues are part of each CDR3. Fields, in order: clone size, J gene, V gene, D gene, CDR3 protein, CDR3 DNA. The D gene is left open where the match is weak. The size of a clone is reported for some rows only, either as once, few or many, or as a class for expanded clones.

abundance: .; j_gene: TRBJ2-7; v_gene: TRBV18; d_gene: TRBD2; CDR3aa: CASSPPGTSGRETYEQYF; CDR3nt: TGTGCCAGCTCACCACCAGGGACTAGCGGGAGGGAAACCTACGAGCAGTACTTC
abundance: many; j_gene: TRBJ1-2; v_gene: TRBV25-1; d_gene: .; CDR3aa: CAEYPQADWGYTF; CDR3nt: TGTGCCGAGTACCCGCAGGCAGACTGGGGCTACACCTTC
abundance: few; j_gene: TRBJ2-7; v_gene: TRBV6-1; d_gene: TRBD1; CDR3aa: CASSDTGQFYEQYF; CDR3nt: TGTGCCAGCAGTGACACGGGACAGTTCTACGAGCAGTACTTC
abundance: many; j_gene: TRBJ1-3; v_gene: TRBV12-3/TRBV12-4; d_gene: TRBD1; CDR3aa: CASSLRDRAFGNTIYF; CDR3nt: TGTGCCAGCAGTCTCCGGGACAGGGCTTTTGGAAACACCATATATTTT
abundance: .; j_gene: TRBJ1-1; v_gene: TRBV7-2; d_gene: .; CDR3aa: CASSPPFEYAFF; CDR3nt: TGTGCCAGCAGCCCCCCATTCGAGTACGCTTTCTTT
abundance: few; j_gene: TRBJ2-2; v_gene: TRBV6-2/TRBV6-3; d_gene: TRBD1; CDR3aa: CASSYFIGTVTGELFF; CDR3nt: TGTGCCAGCAGTTACTTTATCGGGACAGTTACCGGGGAGCTGTTTTTT
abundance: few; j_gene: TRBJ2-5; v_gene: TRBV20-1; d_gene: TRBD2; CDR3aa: CSARSPASGGRYQETQYF; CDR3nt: TGCAGTGCTAGGTCCCCGGCTAGCGGGGGCCGGTACCAAGAGACCCAGTACTTC
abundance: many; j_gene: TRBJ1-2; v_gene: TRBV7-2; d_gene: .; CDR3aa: CASSSWQSYGYTF; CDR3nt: TGTGCCAGCAGCTCGTGGCAATCCTATGGCTACACCTTC
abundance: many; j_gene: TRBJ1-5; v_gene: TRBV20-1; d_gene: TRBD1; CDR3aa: CSARFSTGGFNQPQHF; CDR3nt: TGCAGTGCTCGGTTCTCGACAGGGGGCTTCAATCAGCCCCAGCATTTT
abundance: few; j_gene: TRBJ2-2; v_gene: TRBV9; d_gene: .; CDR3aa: CASHGTNTGELFF; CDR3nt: TGTGCCAGCCACGGAACGAACACCGGGGAGCTGTTTTTT
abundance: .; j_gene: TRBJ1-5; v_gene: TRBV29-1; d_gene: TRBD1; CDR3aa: CTRGDRSNQPQHF; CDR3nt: TGCACCCGAGGGGACAGGAGCAATCAGCCCCAGCATTTT
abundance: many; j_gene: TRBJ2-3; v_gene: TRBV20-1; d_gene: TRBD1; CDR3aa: CSALRDSRPDTQYF; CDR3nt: TGCAGTGCTCTCCGGGACAGTCGCCCAGATACGCAGTATTTT
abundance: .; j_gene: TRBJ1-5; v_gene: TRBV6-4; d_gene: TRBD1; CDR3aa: CASSDWDRKQPQHF; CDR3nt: TGTGCCAGCAGTGACTGGGACAGAAAGCAGCCCCAGCATTTT
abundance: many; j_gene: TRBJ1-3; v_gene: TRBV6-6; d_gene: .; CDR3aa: CASSSAADTIYF; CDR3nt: TGTGCCAGCAGTTCCGCAGCGGACACCATATATTTT
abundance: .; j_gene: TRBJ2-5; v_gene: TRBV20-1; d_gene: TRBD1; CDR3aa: CSARLPGQGASRTQYF; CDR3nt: TGCAGTGCTAGACTCCCGGGACAGGGGGCTTCTCGGACCCAGTACTTC
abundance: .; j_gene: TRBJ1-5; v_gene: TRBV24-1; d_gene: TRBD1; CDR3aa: CATSDPTGGSNQPQHF; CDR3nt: TGTGCCACCAGTGACCCTACAGGGGGAAGCAATCAGCCCCAGCATTTT
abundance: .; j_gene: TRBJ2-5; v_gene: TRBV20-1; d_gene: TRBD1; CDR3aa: CSASPGTGRQETQYF; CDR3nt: TGCAGTGCTTCACCCGGGACAGGCCGCCAAGAGACCCAGTACTTC
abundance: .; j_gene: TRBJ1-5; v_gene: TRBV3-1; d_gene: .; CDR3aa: CASSQDLVDQPQHF; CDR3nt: TGTGCCAGCAGCCAAGATCTGGTAGATCAGCCGCAGCATTTT
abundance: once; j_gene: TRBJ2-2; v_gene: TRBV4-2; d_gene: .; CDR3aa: CASSQGRGNTGELFF; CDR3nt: TGTGCCAGCAGCCAAGGTCGGGGGAACACCGGGGAGCTGTTTTTT
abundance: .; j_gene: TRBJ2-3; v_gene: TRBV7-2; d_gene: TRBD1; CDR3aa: CASSPNRGPPDTQYF; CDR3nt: TGTGCCAGCAGCCCCAACAGGGGCCCCCCAGATACGCAGTATTTT
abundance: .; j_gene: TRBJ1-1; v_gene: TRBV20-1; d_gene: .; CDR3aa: CSASALLVVNAEAFF; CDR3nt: TGCAGTGCTAGTGCATTATTGGTGGTGAACGCTGAAGCTTTCTTT
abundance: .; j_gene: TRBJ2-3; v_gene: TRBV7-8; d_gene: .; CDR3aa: CASSYDGSDTQYF; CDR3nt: TGTGCCAGCAGCTATGACGGGTCGGATACGCAGTATTTT
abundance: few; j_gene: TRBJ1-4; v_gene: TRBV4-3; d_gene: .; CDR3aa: CASSQDMEKLFF; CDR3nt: TGCGCCAGCAGCCAAGATATGGAAAAACTGTTTTTT
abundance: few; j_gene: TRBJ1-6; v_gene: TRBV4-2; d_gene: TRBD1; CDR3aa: CASSQEMGTASYNSPLHF; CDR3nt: TGTGCCAGCAGCCAAGAGATGGGGACAGCCTCCTATAATTCACCCCTCCACTTT
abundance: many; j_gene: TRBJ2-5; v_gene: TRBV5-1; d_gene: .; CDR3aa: CASSLVVEETQYF; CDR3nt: TGCGCCAGCAGCTTGGTGGTGGAAGAGACCCAGTACTTC
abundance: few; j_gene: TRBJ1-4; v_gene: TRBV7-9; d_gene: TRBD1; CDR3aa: CASRASTGRNEKLFF; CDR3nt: TGTGCCAGCAGGGCCTCGACAGGGCGGAATGAAAAACTGTTTTTT
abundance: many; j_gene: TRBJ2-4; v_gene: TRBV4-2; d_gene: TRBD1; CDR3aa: CASSQGARGNIQYF; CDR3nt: TGTGCCAGCAGCCAGGGCGCCAGGGGGAACATTCAGTACTTC
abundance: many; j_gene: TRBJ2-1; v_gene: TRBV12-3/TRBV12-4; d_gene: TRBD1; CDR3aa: CASGGQINEQFF; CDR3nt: TGTGCCAGCGGGGGACAGATCAATGAGCAGTTCTTC
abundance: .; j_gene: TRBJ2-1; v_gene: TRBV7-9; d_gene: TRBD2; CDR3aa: CASSSGLWEGNEQFF; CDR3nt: TGTGCCAGCAGCTCCGGTTTGTGGGAGGGTAATGAGCAGTTCTTC
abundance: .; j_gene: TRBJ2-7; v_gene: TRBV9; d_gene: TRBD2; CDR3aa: CASSKGLASYEQYF; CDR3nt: TGTGCCAGCAGCAAGGGACTAGCCTCCTACGAGCAGTACTTC
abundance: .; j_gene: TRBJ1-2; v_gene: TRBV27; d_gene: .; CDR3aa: CASSSQGRFGYGYTF; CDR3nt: TGTGCCAGCAGTTCCCAGGGCCGTTTTGGGTATGGCTACACCTTC
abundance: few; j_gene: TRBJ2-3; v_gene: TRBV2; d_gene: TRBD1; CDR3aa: CASSPGGRGDTQYF; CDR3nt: TGTGCCAGCAGTCCAGGGGGAAGGGGAGATACGCAGTATTTT
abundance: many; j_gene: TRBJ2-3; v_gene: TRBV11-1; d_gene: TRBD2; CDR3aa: CASSSRDYTDTQYF; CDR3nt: TGTGCCAGCAGCTCCCGGGACTACACAGATACGCAGTATTTT
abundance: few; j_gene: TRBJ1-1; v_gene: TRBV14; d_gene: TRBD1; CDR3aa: CASSPPGTGSFLTEAFF; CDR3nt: TGTGCCAGCAGCCCCCCCGGGACAGGCTCGTTTTTGACTGAAGCTTTCTTT
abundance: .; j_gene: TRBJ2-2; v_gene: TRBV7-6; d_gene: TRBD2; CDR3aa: CASTDGLAGARTGELFF; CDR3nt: TGTGCCAGCACCGACGGACTAGCGGGAGCCCGAACCGGGGAGCTGTTTTTT
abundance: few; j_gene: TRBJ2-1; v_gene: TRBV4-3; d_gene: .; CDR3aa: CASSQGTRGNNEQFF; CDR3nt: TGCGCCAGCAGCCAAGGGACCAGGGGAAACAATGAGCAGTTCTTC
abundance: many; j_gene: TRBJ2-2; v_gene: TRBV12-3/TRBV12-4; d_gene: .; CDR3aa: CASVRTTSGELFF; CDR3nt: TGTGCCTCAGTCCGGACTACCTCCGGGGAGCTGTTTTTT
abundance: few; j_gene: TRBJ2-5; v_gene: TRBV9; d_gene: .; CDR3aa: CASNAGTVRETQYF; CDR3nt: TGTGCCAGCAACGCCGGGACCGTGCGGGAGACCCAGTACTTC
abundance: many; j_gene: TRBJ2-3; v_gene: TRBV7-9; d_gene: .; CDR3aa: CASSLGTGSTDTQYF; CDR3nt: TGTGCCAGCAGCTTAGGAACCGGGTCCACAGATACGCAGTATTTT
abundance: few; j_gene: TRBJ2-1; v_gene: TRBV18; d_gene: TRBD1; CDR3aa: CASSPTGVDEQFF; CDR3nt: TGTGCCAGCTCACCGACAGGGGTCGATGAGCAGTTCTTC
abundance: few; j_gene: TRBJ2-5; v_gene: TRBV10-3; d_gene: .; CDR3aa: CAIGGTGRIETQYF; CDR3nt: TGTGCCATCGGGGGGACGGGGCGGATAGAGACCCAGTACTTC
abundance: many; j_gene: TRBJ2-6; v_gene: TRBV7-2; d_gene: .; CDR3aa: CASSSGTSANVLTF; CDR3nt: TGTGCCAGCAGCTCCGGGACGTCGGCCAACGTCCTGACTTTC
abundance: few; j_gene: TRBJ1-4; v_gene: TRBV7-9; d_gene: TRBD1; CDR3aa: CASSLGQGIQKLFF; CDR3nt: TGTGCCAGCAGCTTGGGACAGGGGATACAGAAACTGTTTTTT
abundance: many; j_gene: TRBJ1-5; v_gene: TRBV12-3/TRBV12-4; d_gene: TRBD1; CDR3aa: CASSRGQPNQPQHF; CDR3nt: TGTGCCAGCAGCCGGGGACAGCCGAATCAGCCCCAGCATTTT
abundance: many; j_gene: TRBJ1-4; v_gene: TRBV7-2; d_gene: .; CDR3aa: CASRGGAEATNEKLFF; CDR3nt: TGTGCCAGCAGAGGCGGGGCGGAGGCAACTAATGAAAAACTGTTTTTT
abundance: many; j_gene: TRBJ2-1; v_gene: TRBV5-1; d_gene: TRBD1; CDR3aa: CASSATRDRGFLYNEQFF; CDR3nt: TGCGCCAGCAGCGCAACCCGGGACAGGGGCTTTCTCTACAATGAGCAGTTCTTC
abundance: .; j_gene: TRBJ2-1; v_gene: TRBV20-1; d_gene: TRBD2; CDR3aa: CSARGGTSGRATEQFF; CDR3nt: TGCAGTGCTAGAGGTGGGACTAGCGGGAGGGCTACTGAGCAGTTCTTC
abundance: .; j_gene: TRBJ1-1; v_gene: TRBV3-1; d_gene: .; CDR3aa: CASSPEGRGWDTEAFF; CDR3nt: TGTGCCAGCAGCCCCGAGGGGAGAGGGTGGGACACTGAAGCTTTCTTT
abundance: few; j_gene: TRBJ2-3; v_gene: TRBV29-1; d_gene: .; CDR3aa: CSVERWAGTGTDTQYF; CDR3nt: TGCAGCGTTGAACGATGGGCGGGGACTGGCACAGATACGCAGTATTTT
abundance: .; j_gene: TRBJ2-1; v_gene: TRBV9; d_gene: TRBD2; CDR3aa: CASSVVPSGGWNEQFF; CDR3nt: TGTGCCAGCAGCGTAGTCCCTAGCGGGGGCTGGAATGAGCAGTTCTTC
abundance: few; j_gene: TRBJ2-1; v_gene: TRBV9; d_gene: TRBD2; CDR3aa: CASSGREGLFNEQFF; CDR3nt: TGTGCCAGCAGCGGACGGGAGGGCCTATTTAATGAGCAGTTCTTC
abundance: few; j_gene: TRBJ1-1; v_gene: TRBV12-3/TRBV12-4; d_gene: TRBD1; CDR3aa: CASRGTGGVGFAEAFF; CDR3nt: TGTGCCAGCAGGGGGACAGGGGGCGTGGGGTTCGCTGAAGCTTTCTTT
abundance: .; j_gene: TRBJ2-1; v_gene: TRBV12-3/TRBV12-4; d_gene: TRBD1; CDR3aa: CASSPQGESSYNEQFF; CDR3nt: TGTGCCAGCAGTCCACAGGGGGAGAGCTCCTACAATGAGCAGTTCTTC
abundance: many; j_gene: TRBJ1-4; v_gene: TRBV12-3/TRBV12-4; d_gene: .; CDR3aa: CASSSGVGKLFF; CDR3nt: TGTGCCAGCAGTTCAGGGGTCGGAAAACTGTTTTTT
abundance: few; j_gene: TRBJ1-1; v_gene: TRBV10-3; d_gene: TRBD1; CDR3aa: CAISTGAGETEAFF; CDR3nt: TGTGCCATCAGCACAGGGGCAGGAGAGACTGAAGCTTTCTTT